This T cell receptor (beta chain) was observed in a study of cytomegalovirus exposure and HLA in healthy donors. The study's findings and limits: Sequencing artifact likely explains a cluster of highly shared sequence variants. CMV serostatus alone was available as immune exposure information. Earlier analysis yielded a pattern in which most TCR beta V segments were productive about 87% or about 30% of the time.

The study ran its PCR with 60 Vbeta and 13 Jbeta primers. Sequencing used immunoSEQ multiplex PCR; TCRdb keeps in-frame clones, though not all of them. Its clone listing holds over 200,000 clones. On this clone: The target antigen is unknown.

The sequenced sample was PBMCs. This receptor was identified in a woman under 40 in good health and CMV-seropositive.

The CDR3 coding sequence is TGTGCCAGCAGCCGGACAGGGAACACTGAAGCTTTCTTT. This encodes CASSRTGNTEAFF. The chain couples TRBV11-3 to TRBJ1-1; 7 bases map to TRBD1. The length of the CDR3 is 13 residues. Germline V gives CDR1 SGHNT, CDR2 YENEEA. The V gene end was trimmed by 5 bases and the J gene end by 1 base; junction bases not matched to a gene: 1.